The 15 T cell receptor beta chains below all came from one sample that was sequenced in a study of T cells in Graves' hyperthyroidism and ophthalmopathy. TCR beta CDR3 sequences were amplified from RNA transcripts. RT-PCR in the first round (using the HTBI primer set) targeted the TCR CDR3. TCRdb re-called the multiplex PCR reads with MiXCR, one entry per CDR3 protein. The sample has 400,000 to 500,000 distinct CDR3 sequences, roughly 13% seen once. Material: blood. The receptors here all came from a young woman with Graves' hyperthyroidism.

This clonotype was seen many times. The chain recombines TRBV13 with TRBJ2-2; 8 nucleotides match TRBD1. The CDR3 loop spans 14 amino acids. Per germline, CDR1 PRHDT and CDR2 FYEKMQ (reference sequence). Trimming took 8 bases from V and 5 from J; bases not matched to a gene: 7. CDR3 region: CASDRGTGTGELFF. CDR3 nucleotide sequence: TGTGCCAGCGACAGGGGAACAGGGACCGGGGAGCTGTTTTTT.

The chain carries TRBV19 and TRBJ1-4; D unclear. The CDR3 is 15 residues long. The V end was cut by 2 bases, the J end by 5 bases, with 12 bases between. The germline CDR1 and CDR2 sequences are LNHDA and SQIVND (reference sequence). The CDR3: CASSIKELPNEKLFF. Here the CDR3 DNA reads TGTGCCAGTAGTATAAAAGAGTTACCCAATGAAAAACTGTTTTTT.

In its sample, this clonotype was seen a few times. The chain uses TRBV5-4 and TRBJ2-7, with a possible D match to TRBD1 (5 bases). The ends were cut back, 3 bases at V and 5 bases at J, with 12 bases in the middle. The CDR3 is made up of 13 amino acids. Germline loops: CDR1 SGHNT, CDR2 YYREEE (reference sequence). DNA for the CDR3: TGTGCCAGCAGCTGGGGCAGGGCGGACGAGCAGTACTTC. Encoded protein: CASSWGRADEQYF.

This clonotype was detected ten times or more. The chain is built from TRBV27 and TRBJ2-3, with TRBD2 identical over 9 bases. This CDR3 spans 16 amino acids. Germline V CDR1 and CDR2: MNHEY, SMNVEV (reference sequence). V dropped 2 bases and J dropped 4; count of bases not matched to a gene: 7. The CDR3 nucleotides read TGTGCCAGCAGTTTAGTAGCGGGAGCCCCGCCAGATACGCAGTATTTT. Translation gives CASSLVAGAPPDTQYF.

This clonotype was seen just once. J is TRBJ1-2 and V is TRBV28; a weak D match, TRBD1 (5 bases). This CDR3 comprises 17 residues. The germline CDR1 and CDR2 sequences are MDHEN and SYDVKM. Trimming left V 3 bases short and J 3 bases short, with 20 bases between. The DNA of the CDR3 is TGTGCCAGCAGTTTCGGGGCCCCCAGGGCCCGGGACTATGGCTACACCTTC. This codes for CASSFGAPRARDYGYTF.

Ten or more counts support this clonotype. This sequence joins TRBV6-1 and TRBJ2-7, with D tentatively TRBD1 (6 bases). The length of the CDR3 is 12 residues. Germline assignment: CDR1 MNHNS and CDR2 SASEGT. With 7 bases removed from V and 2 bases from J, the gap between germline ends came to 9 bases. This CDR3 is CASTGQTYEQYF. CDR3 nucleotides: TGTGCCAGCACCGGACAGACCTACGAGCAGTACTTC.

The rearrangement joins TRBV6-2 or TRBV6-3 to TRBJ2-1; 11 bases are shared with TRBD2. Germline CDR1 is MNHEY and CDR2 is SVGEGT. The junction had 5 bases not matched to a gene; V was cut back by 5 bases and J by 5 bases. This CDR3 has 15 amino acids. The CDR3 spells CASSRLAGLDNEQFF. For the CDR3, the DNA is TGTGCCAGCAGTAGACTAGCGGGATTGGACAATGAGCAGTTCTTC.

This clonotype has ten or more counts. CDR3 region: CASSLSVRRQETQYF. The DNA of the CDR3 is TGTGCCAGCAGTTTATCAGTTAGGCGGCAAGAGACCCAGTACTTC. The chain recombines TRBV27 with TRBJ2-5; no clear D. This CDR3 comprises 15 residues. V was shortened by 0 bases and J by 2 bases, with 10 bases between the two germline ends. Germline V gives CDR1 MNHEY, CDR2 SMNVEV (reference sequence).

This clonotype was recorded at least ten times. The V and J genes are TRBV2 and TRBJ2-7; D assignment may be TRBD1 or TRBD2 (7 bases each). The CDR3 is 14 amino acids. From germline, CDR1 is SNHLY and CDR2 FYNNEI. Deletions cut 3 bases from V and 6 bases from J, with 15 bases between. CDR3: CASSDGRGLSEQYF. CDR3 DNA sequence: TGTGCCAGCAGTGATGGGAGGGGGCTCTCCGAGCAGTACTTC.

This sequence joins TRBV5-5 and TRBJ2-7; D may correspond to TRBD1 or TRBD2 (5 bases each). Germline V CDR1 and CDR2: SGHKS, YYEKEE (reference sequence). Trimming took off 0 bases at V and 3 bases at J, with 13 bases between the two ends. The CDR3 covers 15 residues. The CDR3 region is CASSLGLGDFYEQYF. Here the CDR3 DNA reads TGTGCCAGCAGCTTGGGGCTGGGGGATTTCTACGAGCAGTACTTC. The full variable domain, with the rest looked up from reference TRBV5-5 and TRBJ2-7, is DAGVTQSPTHLIKTRGQQVTLRCSPISGHKSVSWYQQVLGQGPQFIFQYYEKEERGRGNFPDRFSARQFPNYSSELNVNALLLGDSALYLCASSLGLGDFYEQYFGPGTRLTVT.

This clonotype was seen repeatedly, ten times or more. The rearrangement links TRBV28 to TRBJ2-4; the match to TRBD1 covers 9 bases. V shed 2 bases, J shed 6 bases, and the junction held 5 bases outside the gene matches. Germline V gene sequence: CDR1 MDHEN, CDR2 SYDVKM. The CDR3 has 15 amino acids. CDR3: CASSLDPGQGNIQYF. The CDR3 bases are TGTGCCAGCAGTTTAGACCCGGGACAGGGAAACATTCAGTACTTC.

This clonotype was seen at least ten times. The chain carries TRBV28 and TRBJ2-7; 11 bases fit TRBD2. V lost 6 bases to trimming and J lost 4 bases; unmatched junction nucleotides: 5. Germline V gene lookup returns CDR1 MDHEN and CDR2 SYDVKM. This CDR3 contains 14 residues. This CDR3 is CASRGLAESYEQYF. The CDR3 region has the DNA TGTGCCAGCAGGGGACTAGCGGAGTCATACGAGCAGTACTTC.

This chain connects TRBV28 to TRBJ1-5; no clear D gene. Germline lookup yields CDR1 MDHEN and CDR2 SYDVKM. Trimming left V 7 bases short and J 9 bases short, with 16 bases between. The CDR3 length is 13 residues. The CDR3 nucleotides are TGTGCCAGCAAATTGCCCCTTAGCGGGCCCCAGCATTTT. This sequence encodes CASKLPLSGPQHF. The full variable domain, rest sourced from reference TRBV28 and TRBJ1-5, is DVKVTQSSRYLVKRTGEKVFLECVQDMDHENMFWYRQDPGLGLRLIYFSYDVKMKEKGDIPEGYSVSREKKERFSLILESASTNQTSMYLCASKLPLSGPQHFGDGTRLSIL.

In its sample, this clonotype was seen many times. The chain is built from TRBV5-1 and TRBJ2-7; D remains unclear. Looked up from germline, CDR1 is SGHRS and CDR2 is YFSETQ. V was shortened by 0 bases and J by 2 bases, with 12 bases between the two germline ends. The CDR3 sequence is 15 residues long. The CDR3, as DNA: TGCGCCAGCAGCTTGGTTCTCGGCGGTGCCTACGAGCAGTACTTC. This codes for CASSLVLGGAYEQYF.

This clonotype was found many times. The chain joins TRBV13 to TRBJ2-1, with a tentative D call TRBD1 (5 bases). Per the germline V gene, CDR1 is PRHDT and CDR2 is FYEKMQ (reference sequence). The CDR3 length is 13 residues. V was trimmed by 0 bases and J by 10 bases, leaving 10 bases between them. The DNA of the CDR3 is TGTGCCAGCAGCTTAGGAGGGGTTCCCGAGCAGTTCTTC. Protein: CASSLGGVPEQFF.